One sample yielded the 9 T cell receptor beta chains listed below, sequenced in a study of T cell responses to AZD1222 COVID-19 vaccine. Assay: immunoSEQ multiplex PCR; the TCRdb copy retains only in-frame clones and omits some. The repertoire consists of about 110,000 clones, with roughly 92% occurring once and the leading ten covering more than 2%. This specimen consisted of peripheral blood, obtained 28 days after the second AZD1222 dose. The origin of the receptors is an adult who received the AZD1222 COVID-19 vaccine.

The rearrangement uses TRBV5-1 and TRBJ1-6; TRBD1 is a possible D gene (6 bases). V was clipped by 3 bases and J by 6 bases, with 13 bases between them. The CDR3 spans 15 residues. Germline V lookup: CDR1 SGHRS, CDR2 YFSETQ. CDR3 loop: CASSSSGQTNSPLHF. The CDR3 DNA sequence: TGCGCCAGCAGCTCATCCGGACAGACTAATTCACCCCTCCACTTT.

The rearrangement links TRBV9 to TRBJ1-1; D gene uncertain. The germline V gene encodes CDR1 SGDLS and CDR2 YYNGEE. The V and J ends lost 3 bases and 3 bases respectively, with 12 bases between them. This CDR3 has 14 amino acids. The CDR3 loop reads CASSALGRDTEAFF. As DNA, the CDR3 is TGTGCCAGCAGCGCCCTGGGTCGGGACACTGAAGCTTTCTTT.

The rearrangement uses TRBV7-9 and TRBJ2-7; 10 positions match TRBD1. Per the germline V gene, CDR1 is SEHNR and CDR2 is FQNEAQ (reference sequence). CDR3 length equals 16 residues. Unmatched junction bases numbered 12, after V lost 5 bases and J lost 5 bases. The DNA for the CDR3 is TGTGCCAGCAGCCACGCCGCAAGACAGGGGGCCCACGAGCAGTACTTC. This gives the protein CASSHAARQGAHEQYF.

V usage is TRBV2 and J usage is TRBJ2-7; 10 nucleotides line up with TRBD1. Germline V gene sequence: CDR1 SNHLY, CDR2 FYNNEI. This CDR3 spans 13 amino acids. J gave up 6 bases and V 4 bases, and 3 bases lay outside the gene matches. In nucleotides, the CDR3 is TGTGCCAGCAGTGGGGACAGGGGCGGCGAGCAGTACTTC. Translation gives CASSGDRGGEQYF.

This clone was recorded once. This sequence joins TRBV6-2 or TRBV6-3 and TRBJ1-5; TRBD1 might be the D (5 bases). Trimming pared 2 bases from V and 2 bases from J, leaving 7 bases between. The V gene's germline CDR1 is MNHEY and CDR2 SVGEGT. CDR3 length: 14 residues. This CDR3 is CASSYAGGNQPQHF. DNA for the CDR3: TGTGCCAGCAGTTACGCGGGGGGCAATCAGCCCCAGCATTTT.

The V and J genes are TRBV5-8 and TRBJ2-7; 7 bases agree with TRBD2. The CDR3 has 12 amino acids. With 9 bases clipped from V and 2 bases from J, the junction kept 5 bases outside the gene matches. Germline V gene sequence: CDR1 SGHTS, CDR2 YDEGEE. The CDR3 protein is CATLGGTYEQYF. The CDR3 bases are TGTGCCACCCTGGGGGGGACCTACGAGCAGTACTTC.

This clone was detected only once. The chain has TRBV4-3 and TRBJ1-6, with 8 bases that match TRBD1. Germline CDR1 LGHNA, CDR2 YSLEER. The trim removed 1 base at V and 5 bases at J, leaving 4 bases unmatched. This CDR3 has 16 residues. In DNA form, the CDR3 reads TGCGCCAGCAGCCAAGTAAGGACAGGGAATAATTCACCCCTCCACTTT. Translation gives CASSQVRTGNNSPLHF.

The genes are TRBV6-5 and TRBJ1-1; maybe TRBD1 (5 bases). V gave up 4 bases and J gave up 8 bases, with 14 bases separating them. The CDR3 consists of 13 residues. CDR1 is MNHEY, CDR2 SVGAGI, per germline. The CDR3 nucleotides read TGTGCCAGCAGTTGGCTGGGACGGAAAGAAGCTTTCTTT. Translated, it gives CASSWLGRKEAFF.

This clone was recorded only once. CDR3 loop: CASSRGQPYEQYF. CDR3 nucleotides: TGTGCCAGCAGCCGGGGCCAACCGTACGAGCAGTACTTC. The chain joins TRBV27 to TRBJ2-7, with D perhaps assigned TRBD1 or TRBD2 (5 bases each). The V gene lost 6 bases and the J gene lost 4 bases, with 13 bases spanning the gap. Germline V gene data show CDR1 as MNHEY and CDR2 as SMNVEV (reference sequence). The CDR3 spans 13 residues.